Listed here are 32 T cell receptor beta chains from one sample, sequenced in a study of T cell responses to AZD1222 COVID-19 vaccine (dated by TCRdb to the early 2020s). Library preparation employed the immunoSEQ multiplex PCR assay. This is the immuneACCESS table as TCRdb keeps it, with only in-frame sequences that have V and J called. A part of the clones is gone; compared with another copy, unresolved V genes explain less than half, and the rest is unexplained. This sample holds approximately 52,000 clones; about nine tenths were observed only once. The biggest ten clones account for 2.7% of the sample. The sample's time point label, in plain terms: about 28 days (+/-7) after the second vaccine dose. The source material was peripheral blood, sampled 28 days after the second AZD1222 dose. Receptor source: an adult who received the AZD1222 COVID-19 vaccine.

This clone was seen only once. The chain joins TRBV11-3 to TRBJ2-7, with 9 nucleotides matching TRBD1. CDR1 is SGHNT and CDR2 is YENEEA in the germline V gene. With 0 bases clipped from V and 11 bases from J, the junction kept 17 bases outside the gene matches. CDR3 length: 17 residues. This chain's CDR3 is CASSLDLGTGSMPGKYF. CDR3 nucleotide sequence: TGTGCCAGCAGCTTAGATCTGGGGACAGGGTCGATGCCCGGAAAGTACTTC.

The chain uses TRBV5-1 and TRBJ2-7, with 11 bases identical to TRBD2. V was clipped by 7 bases and J by 5 bases; unmatched bases: 11. Germline CDR1 SGHRS, CDR2 YFSETQ. The CDR3 extends over 15 amino acids. For the CDR3, the DNA is TGCGCCAGCGCCCTTAGCGGGAGGGCCGGCCACGAGCAGTACTTC. Translated, it gives CASALSGRAGHEQYF.

The chain links TRBV5-6 to TRBJ1-4; TRBD1 is a possible D gene (6 bases). There are 12 residues in the CDR3. The V end lost 4 bases, the J end lost 8 bases, and 9 bases lay between the germline ends. Germline values: CDR1 SGHDT, CDR2 YYEEEE. This chain's CDR3 is CASSGGGEKLFF. Written as DNA, the CDR3 is TGTGCCAGCAGCGGCGGGGGCGAAAAACTGTTTTTT.

This clone was detected only a few times. The rearrangement uses TRBV4-2 and TRBJ2-7; D is possibly TRBD2 (6 bases). From germline, CDR1 is LGHNA and CDR2 YNFKEQ. Deletions cut 0 bases from V and 0 bases from J, with 15 bases between. There are 17 residues in the CDR3. CDR3 in amino acids: CASSQDERLGPSYEQYF. DNA of the CDR3: TGTGCCAGCAGCCAAGATGAGAGACTAGGGCCCTCCTACGAGCAGTACTTC.

The chain is built from TRBV28 and TRBJ2-1; 7 nucleotides align to TRBD2. Per the germline V gene, CDR1 is MDHEN and CDR2 is SYDVKM. V shed 6 bases and J 0 bases; nucleotides not matched to a gene: 11. The CDR3 is made up of 17 amino acids. DNA for the CDR3: TGTGCCAGCAGGGATAGCGGGCTCCCGAGCTCCTACAATGAGCAGTTCTTC. This sequence encodes CASRDSGLPSSYNEQFF.

This chain uses TRBV5-1 with TRBJ1-5; TRBD1 matches 7 bases. V shed 0 bases and J 4 bases; nucleotides not matched to a gene: 7. Germline V gives CDR1 SGHRS, CDR2 YFSETQ. The length of the CDR3 is 16 residues. CDR3 residues: CASSLEARDSNQPQHF. CDR3 in DNA: TGCGCCAGCAGCTTGGAGGCCCGGGACAGTAATCAGCCCCAGCATTTT.

This clone showed up just a few times. The CDR3 protein is CASAGGQASNQPQHF. In DNA, the CDR3 is TGTGCCAGTGCGGGAGGGCAAGCCTCCAATCAGCCCCAGCATTTT. The chain is built from TRBV19 and TRBJ1-5, with D hard to call. Trimming removed 8 bases at V and 3 bases at J, with 17 bases between. The CDR3 is made up of 15 amino acids. From germline, CDR1 is LNHDA and CDR2 SQIVND (reference sequence).

This chain joins TRBV4-1 and TRBJ1-4; 7 nucleotides agree with TRBD1. Trimming at V came to 1 base and at J to 8 bases, leaving 4 bases not matched to a gene. Looked up from germline, CDR1 is MGHRA and CDR2 is YSYEKL. The CDR3 spans 14 residues. CDR3 protein: CASSQGRGREKLFF. CDR3 coding DNA: TGCGCCAGCAGCCAAGGAAGGGGGCGGGAAAAACTGTTTTTT.

The chain links TRBV18 to TRBJ2-7; 9 nucleotides align to TRBD1. The CDR3 contains 14 residues. Germline trimming cut 4 bases from V and 5 bases from J; bases unmatched to any gene: 6. Germline V CDR1 and CDR2: KGHSH, LQKENI. The CDR3: CASSQDRGAHEQYF. DNA for the CDR3: TGTGCCAGCTCACAGGACAGGGGTGCCCACGAGCAGTACTTC. The full variable domain, with the rest looked up from reference TRBV18 and TRBJ2-7, is NAGVMQNPRHLVRRRGQEARLRCSPMKGHSHVYWYRQLPEEGLKFMVYLQKENIIDESGMPKERFSAEFPKEGPSILRIQQVVRGDSAAYFCASSQDRGAHEQYFGPGTRLTVT.

The gene calls are TRBV9 and TRBJ2-1, with D perhaps TRBD2 (5 bases). The CDR3 totals 13 residues. V was shortened by 1 base and J by 5 bases, with 7 bases between the two germline ends. Germline CDR1 and CDR2: SGDLS and YYNGEE. The CDR3 is CASSVRSDNEQFF. The CDR3 nucleotides are TGTGCCAGCAGCGTACGTAGCGACAATGAGCAGTTCTTC. Using reference TRBV9 and TRBJ2-1 for the parts outside the CDR3, the full variable domain is DSGVTQTPKHLITATGQRVTLRCSPRSGDLSVYWYQQSLDQGLQFLIQYYNGEERAKGNILERFSAQQFPDLHSELNLSSLELGDSALYFCASSVRSDNEQFFGPGTRLTVL.

V and J are TRBV6-5 and TRBJ2-1, with 7 nucleotides matching TRBD1. J lost 0 bases, V lost 5 bases, and 4 bases had no gene match. The CDR3 is 15 amino acids. CDR1 and CDR2 (germline): MNHEY, SVGAGI. The CDR3 spells CASSLGGPSYNEQFF. The CDR3 DNA reads TGTGCCAGCAGTCTAGGGGGCCCCTCCTACAATGAGCAGTTCTTC.

The chain is built from TRBV2 and TRBJ2-6; maybe TRBD1 (6 bases). The germline V and J ends were trimmed by 1 base and 0 bases, with 10 bases remaining between them. Germline V gives CDR1 SNHLY, CDR2 FYNNEI. The CDR3 has 17 amino acids. The CDR3 region has the DNA TGTGCCAGCAGTGAAGGGACAGCCGTCTCTGGGGCCAACGTCCTGACTTTC. This sequence encodes CASSEGTAVSGANVLTF.

This chain connects TRBV30 to TRBJ1-5; 7 bases agree with TRBD1. V was pared by 0 bases and J by 0 bases, with 8 bases of the junction left unmatched. The CDR3 has 17 residues. Germline V gene lookup returns CDR1 GTSNPN and CDR2 SVGIG (reference sequence). The CDR3 reads CAWSVRGGTASNQPQHF. The CDR3 nucleotides are TGTGCCTGGAGTGTACGGGGCGGGACAGCTAGCAATCAGCCCCAGCATTTT. The whole variable domain, remainder taken from reference TRBV30 and TRBJ1-5, is SQTIHQWPATLVQPVGSPLSLECTVEGTSNPNLYWYRQAAGRGLQLLFYSVGIGQISSEVPQNLSASRPQDRQFILSSKKLLLSDSGFYLCAWSVRGGTASNQPQHFGDGTRLSIL.

The chain couples TRBV19 to TRBJ1-5; D is undetermined. CDR3 size: 15 residues. Germline lookup yields CDR1 LNHDA and CDR2 SQIVND (reference sequence). V dropped 1 base and J dropped 7 bases, with 14 bases sitting between them. This CDR3 reads CASSIAPLVGQPQHF. The CDR3, as DNA: TGTGCCAGTAGTATAGCCCCCCTCGTCGGGCAGCCCCAGCATTTT.

This chain uses TRBV28 with TRBJ2-6; 9 bases map to TRBD1. The CDR3 sequence is 17 residues long. After removal of 8 bases from V and 2 bases from J, the junction contained 10 bases not matched to a gene. Per germline, CDR1 MDHEN and CDR2 SYDVKM. The CDR3 region is CASCWGTGRPGANVLTF. The CDR3 nucleotides read TGTGCCAGCTGTTGGGGGACAGGGCGCCCTGGGGCCAACGTCCTGACTTTC.

The genes are TRBV7-9 and TRBJ1-4, with 9 bases identical to TRBD1. Losses at the gene ends were 4 bases for V and 3 bases for J; bases not matched to a gene: 9. The CDR3 is 17 residues long. CDR1 SEHNR and CDR2 FQNEAQ come from the germline V gene (reference sequence). CDR3 sequence reads: CASSSPDRGRANEKLFF. In DNA form, the CDR3 reads TGTGCCAGCAGCTCCCCGGACAGGGGAAGGGCTAATGAAAAACTGTTTTTT.

The DNA of the CDR3 is TGTGCCAGCAGCTTGGGGGGACTAGCTGGGGCCAACGTCCTGACTTTC. It encodes CASSLGGLAGANVLTF. This chain connects TRBV5-5 to TRBJ2-6, with TRBD2 matching 8 bases. CDR3 length: 16 amino acids. Germline-derived CDR1 and CDR2 are SGHKS and YYEKEE (reference sequence). Unmatched junction bases numbered 1, after V lost 0 bases and J lost 2 bases.

The rearrangement uses TRBV9 and TRBJ1-5; D gene unclear. Germline loops: CDR1 SGDLS, CDR2 YYNGEE. The CDR3 extends over 19 amino acids. The ends were cut back, 4 bases at V and 0 bases at J, with 23 bases in the middle. The CDR3 protein is CASSPVRVRLDCSNQPQHF. The CDR3 DNA is TGTGCCAGCAGCCCCGTTCGGGTTCGCCTAGACTGTAGCAATCAGCCCCAGCATTTT.

This clone was seen just once. The V and J genes are TRBV10-1 and TRBJ2-7, with D maybe TRBD2 (6 bases). Between the trimmed V and J ends, which lost 3 bases and 0 bases, there was a span of 12 bases. The CDR3 covers 15 residues. From germline, CDR1 is WNHNN and CDR2 SYGVQD (reference sequence). The CDR3 loop is CASSDGGYGSYEQYF. CDR3 nucleotide sequence: TGCGCCAGCAGTGACGGGGGTTACGGCTCCTACGAGCAGTACTTC.

The chain has TRBV6-5 and TRBJ2-7, with 7 bases fitting TRBD2. With 7 bases clipped from V and 7 bases from J, the junction kept 7 bases outside the gene matches. The germline V gene encodes CDR1 MNHEY and CDR2 SVGAGI. This CDR3 contains 12 residues. Written as DNA, the CDR3 is TGTGCCAGCACGCGGGAGAGTGGGGAGCAGTACTTC. It specifies CASTRESGEQYF.

This clone was found a few times. This chain connects TRBV4-2 to TRBJ1-3; D remains ambiguous. Germline V CDR1 and CDR2: LGHNA, YNFKEQ. V gave up 1 base and J gave up 4 bases, with 20 bases separating them. CDR3 length equals 18 residues. The CDR3 bases are TGTGCCAGCAGCCAAGGACCAGGCCCGGGAGCGGCCGGAAACACCATATATTTT. Amino acids: CASSQGPGPGAAGNTIYF.

The CDR3, as DNA: TGCGCCAGCAGCCAGGGGGTCCCCTCCTACGAGCAGTACTTC. It encodes CASSQGVPSYEQYF. This chain links TRBV5-1 with TRBJ2-7; 7 nucleotides agree with TRBD1. Per the germline V gene, CDR1 is SGHRS and CDR2 is YFSETQ. This CDR3 contains 14 residues. V dropped 4 bases and J dropped 0; count of bases not matched to a gene: 4.

The CDR3 is CASSESLGQIYGYTF. DNA of the CDR3: TGTGCCAGCAGTGAGTCCTTAGGACAGATCTATGGCTACACCTTC. The V gene is TRBV6-1, the J gene TRBJ1-2; the D gene is possibly TRBD1 (6 bases). Germline V lookup: CDR1 MNHNS, CDR2 SASEGT. The CDR3 is 15 residues long. The V and J ends lost 3 bases and 4 bases respectively, with 15 bases between them.

This chain connects TRBV30 to TRBJ2-2, with D possibly being TRBD2 (6 bases). This CDR3 is 14 amino acids long. Trimming removed 4 bases from V and 1 base from J, with 10 bases in between. Germline CDR1 GTSNPN, CDR2 SVGIG (reference sequence). CDR3 bases: TGTGCCTGGAATGCGGGGTGGAACACCGGGGAGCTGTTTTTT. As protein: CAWNAGWNTGELFF.

The chain couples TRBV5-8 to TRBJ2-1; 8 bases match TRBD2. Trimming cost V 2 bases and J 6 bases; bases outside gene matches: 7. The CDR3 totals 15 residues. Germline values: CDR1 SGHTS, CDR2 YDEGEE. This CDR3 is CASSLPGGQGNEQFF. CDR3 sequence (DNA): TGTGCCAGCAGCTTACCGGGAGGGCAGGGCAATGAGCAGTTCTTC.

The genes are TRBV27 and TRBJ1-6; a possible D gene is TRBD1 (6 bases). V was shortened by 4 bases and J by 6 bases, with 10 bases between the two germline ends. Germline-derived CDR1 and CDR2 are MNHEY and SMNVEV (reference sequence). The CDR3 length is 14 residues. The CDR3 is CASSSLQGNSPLHF. As DNA, the CDR3 is TGTGCCAGCAGTTCCTTACAGGGTAATTCACCCCTCCACTTT.

The genes are TRBV9 and TRBJ2-4; perhaps TRBD1 as D (7 bases). Germline values: CDR1 SGDLS, CDR2 YYNGEE. V was clipped by 0 bases and J by 8 bases, with 18 bases between them. CDR3 length: 16 amino acids. The CDR3 nucleotides are TGTGCCAGCAGCGTAGGTCATCAGGGGGGAATAGACATTCAGTACTTC. This sequence encodes CASSVGHQGGIDIQYF.

This clone has a single count. The V and J genes are TRBV28 and TRBJ2-2, with D tentatively TRBD1 or TRBD2 (6 bases each). The CDR3 consists of 16 residues. Trimming shortened V by 6 bases and J by 1 base, and 15 bases separated the two germline ends. Germline V gives CDR1 MDHEN, CDR2 SYDVKM. The CDR3 sequence: CASRLSGAGNTGELFF. As DNA, the CDR3 is TGTGCCAGCAGACTCTCGGGGGCAGGGAACACCGGGGAGCTGTTTTTT.

V gene TRBV6-5 combines with J gene TRBJ2-7; TRBD1 aligns across 8 bases. CDR1 and CDR2 from the germline V gene are MNHEY and SVGAGI. V trimming: 8 bases; J trimming: 6 bases; junction bases outside the gene matches: 6. CDR3 size: 12 residues. The CDR3 reads CASGRGQVEQYF. The CDR3 DNA reads as TGTGCCAGCGGCAGGGGGCAAGTCGAGCAGTACTTC.

This chain connects TRBV30 to TRBJ2-6; D remains ambiguous. The CDR3 covers 16 residues. V lost 2 bases, J lost 1 base, and 12 bases lay in between. The germline gives CDR1 GTSNPN, CDR2 SVGIG (reference sequence). The CDR3 protein is CAWSMTAVSGANVLTF. CDR3 coding DNA: TGTGCCTGGAGTATGACGGCGGTATCTGGGGCCAACGTCCTGACTTTC.

This chain uses TRBV18 with TRBJ2-1; D is tentatively TRBD1 or TRBD2 (5 bases each). This CDR3 spans 16 amino acids. CDR1 KGHSH and CDR2 LQKENI come from the germline V gene. V shed 5 bases and J shed 3 bases, with 17 bases lying between them. The CDR3 spells CASSSGGDGNYNEQFF. The CDR3 coding sequence is TGTGCCAGCTCATCCGGTGGGGACGGAAACTACAATGAGCAGTTCTTC.

This clone was found a few times. The J gene is TRBJ1-2, the V gene TRBV28; D not resolved. Per germline, CDR1 MDHEN and CDR2 SYDVKM. The V gene lost 6 bases and the J gene lost 5 bases, with 13 bases spanning the gap. CDR3 length: 13 residues. CDR3 coding DNA: TGTGCCAGCAGATCCAGTGTTCTTTATGGCTACACCTTC. Its translation is CASRSSVLYGYTF.